Below are 18 T cell receptor beta chains sequenced from a single sample in a study of CD8+CD57+ T cells in acquired aplastic anemia. The study profiled TCR beta VDJ and CDR3 using genomic DNA as template. TCRdb re-called the reads through MiXCR, storing one row per CDR3 protein. The sample shows about 98,000 distinct CDR3 sequences, roughly 70% of them seen only once. All sequencing subjects had displayed CD8+CD57+ cell expansion on flow cytometry. The sequenced sample was sorted CD4+, CD8+, or CD8+CD57+ T cells (not recorded which) from PBMCs. Receptors were obtained from a human donor with aplastic anemia.

CDR3 in amino acids: CASSVTGSGNTIYF. The DNA of the CDR3 is TGTGCCAGCAGTGTAACCGGGAGTGGAAACACCATATATTTT. The chain has TRBV2 and TRBJ1-3; no firm D call. In germline, CDR1 is SNHLY, CDR2 FYNNEI. V was pared by 4 bases and J by 3 bases, with 10 bases between. The CDR3 extends over 14 amino acids.

The table lists this clonotype with a few counts. The rearrangement links TRBV10-3 to TRBJ1-5; 7 nucleotides line up with TRBD1. The length of the CDR3 is 17 residues. V shed 2 bases, J shed 7 bases, and the junction held 14 bases outside the gene matches. CDR1 and CDR2 from the germline V gene are ENHRY and SYGVKD. The CDR3 here is CAISEPGIRTGQQPQHF. DNA for the CDR3: TGTGCCATCAGTGAGCCAGGGATCCGGACAGGACAGCAGCCCCAGCATTTT.

This chain links TRBV2 with TRBJ2-7; D is possibly TRBD1 (6 bases). CDR3 length: 13 residues. V lost 8 bases, J lost 3 bases, and 14 bases lay in between. CDR1 is SNHLY, CDR2 FYNNEI, per germline. This CDR3 reads CASGNRVLYEQYF. The DNA of the CDR3 is TGTGCCAGCGGAAACAGGGTTCTCTACGAGCAGTACTTC.

The chain couples TRBV5-1 to TRBJ1-1, with no clear D. V dropped 0 bases and J dropped 1 base, with 10 bases sitting between them. CDR1 is SGHRS, CDR2 YFSETQ, per germline. The CDR3 extends over 15 amino acids. CDR3 amino acids: CASSLGTVQNTEAFF. In DNA, the CDR3 is TGCGCCAGCAGCTTGGGAACAGTACAGAACACTGAAGCTTTCTTT.

The chain uses TRBV7-3 and TRBJ2-5, with D unclear. This CDR3 has 11 amino acids. The V end lost 6 bases, the J end lost 1 base, and 3 bases lay between the germline ends. Germline lookup yields CDR1 SGHTA and CDR2 FQGTGA. The CDR3 sequence is CASRCQETQYF. The CDR3 DNA sequence: TGTGCCAGCAGGTGCCAAGAGACCCAGTACTTC.

This chain joins TRBV5-5 and TRBJ2-7; 15 bases match TRBD2. Germline assignment: CDR1 SGHKS and CDR2 YYEKEE (reference sequence). The ends lost 3 bases at V and 2 bases at J; junction bases unmatched: 3. The CDR3 is 16 residues long. The CDR3 protein is CASSWTSGGDTYEQYF. The CDR3 nucleotides are TGTGCCAGCAGCTGGACTAGCGGGGGGGATACCTACGAGCAGTACTTC.

The genes are TRBV10-3 and TRBJ2-7, with TRBD2 matching over 12 bases. J lost 3 bases, V lost 4 bases, and 1 base had no gene match. CDR1 is ENHRY, CDR2 SYGVKD, per germline. The length of the CDR3 is 14 residues. The CDR3 DNA reads as TGTGCCATCAGTGGGACTAGCGGGAACTACGAGCAGTACTTC. Its translation: CAISGTSGNYEQYF.

Concerning this clonotype: At one end, the junction sequence differs from germline, possibly due to a read error. V is TRBV10-3 and J is TRBJ2-7, with D uncertain. Germline-derived CDR1 and CDR2 are ENHRY and SYGVKD. The CDR3 has 13 amino acids. CDR3 sequence (DNA): TGTGCCGTCAGTCGACTGGACTCCTACGAGCAGTACTTC. This sequence encodes CAVSRLDSYEQYF.

Comment on this clonotype: Germline and junction disagree at one end, which may indicate a read error. V and J are TRBV7-9 and TRBJ1-3, with TRBD1 as a possible D gene (5 bases). The germline V gene has CDR1 SEHNR and CDR2 FQNEAQ (reference sequence). The CDR3 length is 15 residues. The chain's CDR3 is CASSPLRGSGSTIYF. The CDR3 coding sequence is TGTGCCAGCAGCCCCCTAAGGGGCTCTGGAAGCACCATATATTTT.

A note on this clonotype: An end of the junction does not agree with germline; a read error may underlie this. The J gene is TRBJ1-2, the V gene TRBV20-1; unclear D gene. CDR1 DFQATT and CDR2 SNEGSKA come from the germline V gene (reference sequence). This CDR3 has 14 amino acids. CDR3 region: CSAIPIRTRRGYSF. The CDR3 coding sequence is TGCAGTGCTATCCCGATTCGGACCCGGAGAGGCTACTCCTTC.

Here the CDR3 reads CSAQETGDYSYEQYF. The CDR3, as DNA: TGCAGTGCTCAAGAGACAGGGGATTACTCCTACGAGCAGTACTTC. The V call is TRBV20-1, the J call TRBJ2-7; 8 nucleotides line up with TRBD1. The V gene end was trimmed by 5 bases and the J gene end by 0 bases; junction bases not matched to a gene: 9. The CDR3 length is 15 residues. The germline gives CDR1 DFQATT, CDR2 SNEGSKA (reference sequence).

J is TRBJ2-3 and V is TRBV11-2; no clear D gene. The CDR3 runs 15 residues. The V gene's germline CDR1 is SGHAT and CDR2 FQNNGV. V lost 3 bases and J 3 bases, leaving 13 bases between the germline ends. This CDR3 reads CASSLRIGQTDTQYF. The DNA for the CDR3 is TGTGCCAGCAGCTTGAGAATAGGTCAGACAGATACGCAGTATTTT.

To note about this clonotype: A junction boundary mismatches the germline segment, possibly from a read error. The V gene is TRBV7-2, the J gene TRBJ1-6; D unresolved. The CDR3 contains 12 residues. The germline CDR1 and CDR2 sequences are SGHTA and FQGNSA. The CDR3 protein is CANSLARGPLHF. The CDR3 region has the DNA TGTGCCAACAGCTTAGCGCGAGGGCCCCTCCACTTT.

CDR3 nucleotides: TGTGCCACCAGTGAGGGACAGGGCACTGAAGCTTTCTTT. It encodes CATSEGQGTEAFF. V is TRBV24-1 and J is TRBJ1-1, with 9 positions matching TRBD1. CDR1 and CDR2 from the germline V gene are KGHDR and SFDVKD. The CDR3 has 13 amino acids. J gave up 4 bases and V 4 bases, and 0 bases lay outside the gene matches.

This clonotype was observed at least ten times. CDR3 loop: CASSYHASADTQYF. In DNA, the CDR3 is TGTGCCAGCAGTTACCACGCGAGCGCGGATACGCAGTATTTT. The chain uses TRBV6-5 and TRBJ2-3; D gene uncertain. The length of the CDR3 is 14 residues. Looked up from germline, CDR1 is MNHEY and CDR2 is SVGAGI. Trimming took off 2 bases at V and 6 bases at J, with 12 bases between the two ends.

This clonotype occurred a few times. One end of the junction fails to match germline, which may point to a read error. This chain links TRBV7-7 with TRBJ2-5, with TRBD1 matching over 8 bases. This CDR3 comprises 14 residues. Looked up from germline, CDR1 is SSHAT and CDR2 is FNYEAQ (reference sequence). CDR3 in DNA: TGTGCTAGCAGCCCCGGACAGGGCCGAGAGACCCAGTACTTC. Protein: CASSPGQGRETQYF. Drawing the rest from reference TRBV7-7 and TRBJ2-5, the complete variable domain is GAGVSQSPRYKVTKRGQDVTLRCDPISSHATLYWYQQALGQGPEFLTYFNYEAQPDKSGLPSDRFSAERPEGSISTLTIQRTEQRDSAMYRCASSPGQGRETQYFGPGTRLLVL.

This clonotype was seen a few times. The chain recombines TRBV25-1 with TRBJ2-3, with TRBD1 matching over 8 bases. The CDR3 is 17 amino acids. Germline CDR1 MGHDK, CDR2 SYGVNS. V shed 2 bases and J 2 bases; nucleotides not matched to a gene: 9. CDR3: CASSEAFVTGVTDTQYF. In nucleotides, the CDR3 is TGTGCCAGCAGTGAAGCCTTTGTGACAGGGGTCACAGATACGCAGTATTTT.

The CDR3 spells CASSEDNTDTQYF. CDR3 DNA sequence: TGTGCCAGCAGTGAGGACAACACAGATACGCAGTATTTT. This rearrangement joins TRBV2 to TRBJ2-3; the D gene is possibly TRBD1 (5 bases). V was shortened by 3 bases and J by 2 bases, with 6 bases between the two germline ends. Germline assignment: CDR1 SNHLY and CDR2 FYNNEI. The length of the CDR3 is 13 residues.